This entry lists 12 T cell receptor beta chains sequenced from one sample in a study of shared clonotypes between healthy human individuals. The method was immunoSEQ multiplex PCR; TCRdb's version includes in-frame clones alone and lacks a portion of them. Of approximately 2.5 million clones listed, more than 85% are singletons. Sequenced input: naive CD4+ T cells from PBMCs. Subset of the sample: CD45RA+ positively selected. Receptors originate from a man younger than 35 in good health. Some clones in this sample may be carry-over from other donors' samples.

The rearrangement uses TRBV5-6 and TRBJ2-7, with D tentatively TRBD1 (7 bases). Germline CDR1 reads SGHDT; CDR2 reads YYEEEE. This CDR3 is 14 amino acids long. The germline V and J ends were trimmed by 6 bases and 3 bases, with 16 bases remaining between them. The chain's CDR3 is CASTPTGRSYEQYF. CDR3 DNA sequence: TGTGCCAGCACCCCGACAGGGAGGAGCTACGAGCAGTACTTC.

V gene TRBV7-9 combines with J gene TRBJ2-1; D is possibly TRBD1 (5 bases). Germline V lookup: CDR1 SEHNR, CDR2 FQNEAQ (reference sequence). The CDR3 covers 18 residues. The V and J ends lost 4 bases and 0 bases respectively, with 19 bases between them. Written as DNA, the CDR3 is TGTGCCAGCAGCTCTCCCCGTTCGACAGCCTCCTCCTACAATGAGCAGTTCTTC. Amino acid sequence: CASSSPRSTASSYNEQFF.

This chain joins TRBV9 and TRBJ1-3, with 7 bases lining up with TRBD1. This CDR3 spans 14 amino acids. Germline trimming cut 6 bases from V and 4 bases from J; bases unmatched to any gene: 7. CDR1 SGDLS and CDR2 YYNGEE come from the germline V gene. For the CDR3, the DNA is TGTGCCAGCAATGAACAGGGGTCCGGAAACACCATATATTTT. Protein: CASNEQGSGNTIYF.

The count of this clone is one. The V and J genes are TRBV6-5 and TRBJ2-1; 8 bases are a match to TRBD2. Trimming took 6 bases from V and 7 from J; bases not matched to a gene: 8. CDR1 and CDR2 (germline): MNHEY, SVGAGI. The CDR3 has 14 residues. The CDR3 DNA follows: TGTGCCAGCAGGCCAGCGGGAGAGTGGAATGAGCAGTTCTTC. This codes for CASRPAGEWNEQFF.

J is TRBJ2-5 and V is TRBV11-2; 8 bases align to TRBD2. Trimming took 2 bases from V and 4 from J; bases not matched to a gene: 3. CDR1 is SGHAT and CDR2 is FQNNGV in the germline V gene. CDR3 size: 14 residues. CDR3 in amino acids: CASSLILAGETQYF. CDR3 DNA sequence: TGTGCCAGCAGCTTAATTCTAGCGGGAGAGACCCAGTACTTC.

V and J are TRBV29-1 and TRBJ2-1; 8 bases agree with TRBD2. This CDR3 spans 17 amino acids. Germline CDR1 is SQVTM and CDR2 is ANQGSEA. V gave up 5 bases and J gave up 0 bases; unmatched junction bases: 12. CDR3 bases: TGCAGCGTTCTGGTCGTTGGCGGGAGGAGCTCCTACAATGAGCAGTTCTTC. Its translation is CSVLVVGGRSSYNEQFF.

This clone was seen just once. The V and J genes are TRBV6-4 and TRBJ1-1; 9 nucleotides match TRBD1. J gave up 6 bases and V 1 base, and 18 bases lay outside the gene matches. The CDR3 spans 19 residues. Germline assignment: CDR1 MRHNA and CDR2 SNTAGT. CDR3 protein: CASSDFILQGAQRGSEAFF. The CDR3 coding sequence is TGTGCCAGCAGTGACTTCATCCTACAGGGGGCGCAACGAGGATCTGAAGCTTTCTTT.

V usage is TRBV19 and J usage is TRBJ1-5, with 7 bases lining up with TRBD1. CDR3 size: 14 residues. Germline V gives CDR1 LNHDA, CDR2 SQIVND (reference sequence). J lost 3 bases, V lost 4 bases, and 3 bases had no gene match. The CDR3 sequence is CASSRDSVNQPQHF. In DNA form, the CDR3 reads TGTGCCAGTAGTAGGGACAGCGTCAATCAGCCCCAGCATTTT.

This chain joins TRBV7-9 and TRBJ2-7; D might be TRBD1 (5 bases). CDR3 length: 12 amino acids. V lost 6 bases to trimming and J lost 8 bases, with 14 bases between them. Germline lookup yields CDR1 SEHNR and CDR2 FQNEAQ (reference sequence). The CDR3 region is CASSPPSGKQYF. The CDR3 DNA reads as TGTGCCAGCAGTCCACCTTCAGGGAAGCAGTACTTC. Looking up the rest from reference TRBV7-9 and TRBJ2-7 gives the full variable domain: DTGVSQNPRHKITKRGQNVTFRCDPISEHNRLYWYRQTLGQGPEFLTYFQNEAQLEKSRLLSDRFSAERPKGSFSTLEIQRTEQGDSAMYLCASSPPSGKQYFGPGTRLTVT.

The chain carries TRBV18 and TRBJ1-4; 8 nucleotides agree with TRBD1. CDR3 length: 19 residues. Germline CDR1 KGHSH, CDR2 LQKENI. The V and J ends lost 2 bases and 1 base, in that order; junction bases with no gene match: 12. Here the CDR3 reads CASSPYPGTGFRTNEKLFF. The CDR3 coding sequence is TGTGCCAGCTCACCATACCCCGGGACAGGTTTCCGAACTAATGAAAAACTGTTTTTT.

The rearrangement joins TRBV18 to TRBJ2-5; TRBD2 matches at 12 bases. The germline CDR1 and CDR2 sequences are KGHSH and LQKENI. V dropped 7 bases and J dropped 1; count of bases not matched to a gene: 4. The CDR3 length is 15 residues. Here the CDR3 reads CASLRTSGVQETQYF. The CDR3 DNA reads TGTGCCAGCTTACGGACTAGCGGGGTCCAAGAGACCCAGTACTTC.

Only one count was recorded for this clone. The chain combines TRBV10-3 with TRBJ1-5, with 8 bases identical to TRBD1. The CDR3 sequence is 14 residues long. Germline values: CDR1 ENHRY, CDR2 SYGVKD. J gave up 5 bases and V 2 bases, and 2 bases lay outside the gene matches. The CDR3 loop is CAISEGQGYQPQHF. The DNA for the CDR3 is TGTGCCATCAGTGAGGGACAGGGATATCAGCCCCAGCATTTT.